This T cell receptor beta chain appears in the sequencing data of a study of T cell changes during pregnancy in multiple sclerosis. Per the germline V gene, CDR1 is LNHDA and CDR2 is SQIVND (reference sequence). V shed 5 bases, J shed 2 bases, and the junction held 15 bases outside the gene matches. The CDR3 has 19 residues. TCRdb keeps only in-frame clones here, not all; method: immunoSEQ multiplex PCR. Here the sample spans more than 40,000 clones, approximately 94% being singletons. The source of this sequence is a female donor with multiple sclerosis, enrolled in a pregnancy study. The rearrangement links TRBV19 to TRBJ2-3, with 11 bases fitting TRBD1. Sequencing was performed on CD4+ T cells from peripheral blood mononuclear cells, taken in the second trimester of pregnancy. The CDR3, as DNA: TGTGCCAGTAGTTTCAGTAGGACAGGGGGCGTAGGATCCACAGATACGCAGTATTTT. Its translation is CASSFSRTGGVGSTDTQYF.